This T cell receptor (beta chain) was sequenced during a study of blood T cell repertoires in COVID-19. Study in general: Sources were T cells, B-cell-depleted T cells, or PBMCs; the material itself was cDNA or gDNA.

Sequencing was performed with immunoSEQ multiplex PCR; in TCRdb, only in-frame clones are kept and a portion is missing. The table lists roughly 230,000 clones, around 81% of them singletons. CDR1 GTSNPN and CDR2 SVGIG come from the germline V gene (reference sequence). The CDR3 covers 14 residues. The V gene lost 1 base and the J gene lost 10 bases, with 14 bases spanning the gap. Specimen: peripheral blood. The source of this sequence is a man over 45 with active or convalescent COVID-19. The rearrangement joins TRBV30 to TRBJ1-6; perhaps TRBD1 as D (6 bases). Here the CDR3 DNA reads TGTGCCTGGAGTGCCAGGGGCCGGGACTCACCCCTCCACTTT. Amino acids: CAWSARGRDSPLHF. Together with reference TRBV30 and TRBJ1-6, the CDR3 gives the full variable domain: SQTIHQWPATLVQPVGSPLSLECTVEGTSNPNLYWYRQAAGRGLQLLFYSVGIGQISSEVPQNLSASRPQDRQFILSSKKLLLSDSGFYLCAWSARGRDSPLHFGNGTRLTVT.